The clone carrying this T cell receptor beta chain was counted a few times. Germline CDR1 LGHDT, CDR2 YNNKEL (reference sequence). V lost 6 bases and J lost 10; bases outside the gene matches: 8. The CDR3 runs 13 residues. Authors' methods: By means of reference gene primer amplification, nucleated cell counts were estimated. Profiling relied on immunoSEQ multiplex PCR, and the TCRdb table lists in-frame clones only, not all of them. V, J and clone size reflect that table, while D and trimming were determined from the DNA. The table shows about 140,000 clones, with about 87% occurring only once. This entry belongs to a study of blood T cell repertoires in COVID-19. Overall study context: The study drew acute and convalescent COVID-19 samples from the United States, Italy and Spain. Nucleic acid was either cDNA or gDNA, and it came from T cells, B-cell-depleted T cells, or PBMCs.

The chain carries TRBV3-1 (or the pseudogene TRBV3-2) and TRBJ1-1; 10 bases are shared with TRBD1. The clonotype originates from a man between 50 and 59 years old with active COVID-19. Sequenced input: peripheral blood. The CDR3 region is CASSTRDRGAAFF. The CDR3 region has the DNA TGTGCCAGCAGTACCCGGGACAGGGGTGCAGCTTTCTTT.